In its sample, the clone carrying this TCR beta chain was seen many times. Its target is not known. RNA transcripts provided the source from which TCR beta CDR3 regions were amplified. The TCR CDR3 first-round RT-PCR relied on the HTBI primer set. TCRdb processed the multiplex PCR reads anew with MiXCR; each CDR3 protein has one entry. There are a few hundred thousand distinct CDR3 sequences in the sample; roughly 15% occur only once, and approximately 16% lies in the top ten. The data belong to a study of T cells in Graves' hyperthyroidism and ophthalmopathy. The wider study: Blood from the periphery was taken at initial diagnosis, before any treatment.

Uncontrolled infections, other autoimmune diseases, pregnancy or lactation led to exclusion of patients. CDR1 and CDR2 from the germline V gene are DFQATT and SNEGSKA (reference sequence). V lost 1 base, J lost 2 bases, and 3 bases stayed unmatched. The CDR3 spans 15 residues. Whole-study results and caveats: A model using 13 V-J features told ophthalmopathy apart from stable hyperthyroidism. In blood, most of the thyroid clonotypes expanded above 0.001 were also present.

The source of this sequence is a young woman with Graves' ophthalmopathy. The gene calls are TRBV20-1 and TRBJ1-5; 9 bases fit TRBD1. Source material: blood. The CDR3 protein is CSARAQGAGNQPQHF. The CDR3, as DNA: TGCAGTGCTAGAGCACAGGGGGCTGGCAATCAGCCCCAGCATTTT.